The 23 T cell receptor beta chains presented below share a single source sample, sequenced in a study of blood T cells in healthy people across ages. It was with a sample-barcoded 5' primer and a J-beta primer mix that a second PCR of roughly 7 to 12 cycles was run. TCRdb re-called the 5' RACE reads through MiXCR, storing one row per CDR3 protein. The repertoire holds hundreds of thousands of distinct CDR3 sequences, with about 53% as singletons. The sequenced sample was blood. The receptor set was obtained from a man in his sixties in good health.

This clonotype was counted only a few times. V and J are TRBV7-2 and TRBJ2-7, with D unclear. Deletions cut 5 bases from V and 3 bases from J, with 14 bases between. The CDR3 is 14 residues long. From germline, CDR1 is SGHTA and CDR2 FQGNSA. The CDR3 sequence: CASSTRVSFYEQYF. The CDR3 coding sequence is TGTGCCAGCAGCACCCGCGTTTCTTTCTACGAGCAGTACTTC.

The sample holds many counts of this clonotype. This sequence joins TRBV24-1 and TRBJ2-2; TRBD2 agrees at 8 bases. This CDR3 comprises 15 residues. Germline CDR1 KGHDR, CDR2 SFDVKD. V shed 3 bases and J 7 bases; nucleotides not matched to a gene: 6. CDR3 sequence: CATSDRTSPHGELFF. CDR3 nucleotide sequence: TGTGCCACCAGTGATAGGACTAGCCCCCACGGGGAGCTGTTTTTT.

This rearrangement joins TRBV18 to TRBJ1-4; 8 bases fit TRBD1. The CDR3 is 13 amino acids. Germline CDR1 and CDR2: KGHSH and LQKENI. The junction had 2 bases not matched to a gene; V was cut back by 8 bases and J by 3 bases. The CDR3 loop reads CASAQGANEKLFF. In DNA form, the CDR3 reads TGTGCCAGCGCACAGGGGGCTAATGAAAAACTGTTTTTT.

V usage is TRBV11-1 and J usage is TRBJ2-5; D gene unclear. The CDR3 has 13 amino acids. Germline assignment: CDR1 SGHAT and CDR2 FQDESV (reference sequence). V was shortened by 3 bases and J by 0 bases, with 5 bases between the two germline ends. CDR3 residues: CASSFSNQETQYF. The CDR3 DNA reads TGTGCCAGCAGCTTTAGTAACCAAGAGACCCAGTACTTC.

This chain links TRBV11-2 with TRBJ2-5; D is unclear. From germline, CDR1 is SGHAT and CDR2 FQNNGV. The V and J ends lost 0 bases and 6 bases respectively, with 8 bases between them. CDR3 size: 13 residues. Written as DNA, the CDR3 is TGTGCCAGCAGCTTAGATTACCCGCAGACCCAGTACTTC. It encodes CASSLDYPQTQYF.

The rearrangement joins TRBV12-3 or TRBV12-4 to TRBJ1-2; TRBD1 might be the D (6 bases). Trimming removed 5 bases from V and 7 bases from J, with 20 bases in between. The CDR3 length is 15 residues. CDR3: CASSPSTGILAGYTF. CDR3 bases: TGTGCCAGCAGTCCCTCTACAGGGATACTGGCTGGCTACACCTTC.

This clonotype was counted a few times. This chain uses TRBV28 with TRBJ2-5; 9 bases agree with TRBD2. This CDR3 has 15 amino acids. The V segment lost 3 bases and the J segment 5 bases; nucleotides outside the gene matches: 7. Germline V CDR1 and CDR2: MDHEN, SYDVKM. CDR3 coding DNA: TGTGCCAGCAGTTTCAGGGGCGCGGGAGGGGAGACCCAGTACTTC. Encoded protein: CASSFRGAGGETQYF.

The chain uses TRBV7-2 and TRBJ1-2; 7 bases fit TRBD1. The V gene's germline CDR1 is SGHTA and CDR2 FQGNSA. The CDR3 loop spans 13 amino acids. V lost 5 bases and J lost 3; bases outside the gene matches: 3. The CDR3 nucleotides are TGTGCCAGCAGCCGACAGGGCTACTATGGCTACACCTTC. Encoded protein: CASSRQGYYGYTF.

The chain has TRBV29-1 and TRBJ2-5; D is possibly TRBD1 (5 bases). Germline V gene lookup returns CDR1 SQVTM and CDR2 ANQGSEA. Trimming took off 6 bases at V and 4 bases at J, with 12 bases between the two ends. The CDR3 has 12 amino acids. The CDR3 reads CSVDGRAETQYF. The CDR3 DNA reads as TGCAGCGTCGACGGCAGGGCAGAGACCCAGTACTTC.

This clonotype came up a few times. The CDR3 reads CASSSPWTSGGSYNEQFF. Here the CDR3 DNA reads TGTGCCAGCAGCTCTCCTTGGACTAGCGGGGGCTCCTACAATGAGCAGTTCTTC. The chain carries TRBV7-9 and TRBJ2-1; TRBD2 matches at 13 bases. With 4 bases clipped from V and 0 bases from J, the junction kept 6 bases outside the gene matches. This CDR3 is 18 amino acids long. Germline V gene sequence: CDR1 SEHNR, CDR2 FQNEAQ (reference sequence).

The gene calls are TRBV5-1 and TRBJ2-2; perhaps TRBD1 as D (6 bases). There are 16 residues in the CDR3. Looked up from germline, CDR1 is SGHRS and CDR2 is YFSETQ. The V and J ends lost 4 bases and 1 base respectively, with 14 bases between them. CDR3 sequence reads: CASSKTGSGNTGELFF. CDR3 in DNA: TGCGCCAGCAGCAAAACAGGGTCGGGGAACACCGGGGAGCTGTTTTTT.

This clonotype was observed at least ten times. This rearrangement joins TRBV18 to TRBJ2-5; D remains unclear. CDR1 and CDR2 from the germline V gene are KGHSH and LQKENI. V dropped 3 bases and J dropped 2 bases, with 4 bases sitting between them. The CDR3 has 12 residues. CDR3 sequence (DNA): TGTGCCAGCTCACCGCAGCAAGAGACCCAGTACTTC. Translation gives CASSPQQETQYF.

The chain combines TRBV14 with TRBJ1-6, with TRBD1 identical over 8 bases. CDR3 length: 15 amino acids. V lost 4 bases to trimming and J lost 8 bases; unmatched junction nucleotides: 7. The germline gives CDR1 SGHDN, CDR2 FVKESK. In DNA form, the CDR3 reads TGTGCCAGCAGCCTCAGGGGGCCCAGATATTCACCCCTCCACTTT. Encoded protein: CASSLRGPRYSPLHF. The full variable domain, its missing parts supplied by reference TRBV14 and TRBJ1-6, is EAGVTQFPSHSVIEKGQTVTLRCDPISGHDNLYWYRRVMGKEIKFLLHFVKESKQDESGMPNNRFLAERTGGTYSTLKVQPAELEDSGVYFCASSLRGPRYSPLHFGNGTRLTVT.

The rearrangement uses TRBV6-1 and TRBJ2-1; the D gene is possibly TRBD2 (6 bases). V shed 1 base and J shed 5 bases, with 15 bases lying between them. This CDR3 region has 16 residues. Per germline, CDR1 MNHNS and CDR2 SASEGT. The CDR3 DNA follows: TGTGCCAGCAGTGAAGGTGACGGGAGAGGGAACAATGAGCAGTTCTTC. Protein: CASSEGDGRGNNEQFF.

J is TRBJ2-1 and V is TRBV5-1; D remains ambiguous. The CDR3 consists of 12 residues. CDR1 is SGHRS, CDR2 YFSETQ, per germline. V shed 3 bases and J shed 8 bases, with 9 bases lying between them. Written as DNA, the CDR3 is TGCGCCAGCAGCTCCGCCCAGTATGAGCAGTTCTTC. It codes for CASSSAQYEQFF.

The chain couples TRBV3-1 to TRBJ1-2; unclear D gene. The germline gives CDR1 LGHDT, CDR2 YNNKEL (reference sequence). The CDR3 is 14 amino acids. Deletions cut 5 bases from V and 4 bases from J, with 14 bases between. The CDR3 sequence: CASSAPGFGYGYTF. The DNA for the CDR3 is TGTGCCAGCAGCGCCCCCGGGTTTGGCTATGGCTACACCTTC.

The chain has TRBV3-1 and TRBJ2-6; D not certain. V lost 6 bases, J lost 1 base, and 10 bases lay in between. This CDR3 has 15 residues. Per germline, CDR1 LGHDT and CDR2 YNNKEL (reference sequence). CDR3 loop: CASSPVVSGANVLTF. CDR3 sequence (DNA): TGTGCCAGCAGTCCCGTGGTGTCTGGGGCCAACGTCCTGACTTTC.

The CDR3 sequence is CASSERNSGANVLTF. CDR3 in DNA: TGTGCCAGCAGTGAACGGAACTCTGGGGCCAACGTCCTGACTTTC. The rearrangement links TRBV2 to TRBJ2-6; D gene unclear. Germline CDR1 SNHLY, CDR2 FYNNEI. The CDR3 covers 15 residues. The V gene lost 2 bases and the J gene lost 0 bases, with 5 bases spanning the gap.

The chain has TRBV4-1 and TRBJ1-1; D uncertain. V lost 3 bases and J 0 bases, leaving 11 bases between the germline ends. Germline CDR1 and CDR2: MGHRA and YSYEKL. The CDR3 totals 15 residues. The CDR3 DNA follows: TGCGCCAGCAGCCACACTGGAACGGTGAACACTGAAGCTTTCTTT. This codes for CASSHTGTVNTEAFF.

This clonotype was observed a handful of times. The V gene is TRBV12-3 or TRBV12-4, the J gene TRBJ2-7; tentatively, D is TRBD1 (6 bases). The end of the DNA aligns better with TRBJ2-5, so the J call may be wrong. This CDR3 region has 12 residues. The CDR3 bases are TGTGCCAGCGGCTACAGGGTTGGGACCCAGTACTTC. Protein product: CASGYRVGTQYF.

In nucleotides, the CDR3 is TGTGCCAGCAGCCAAGATCGCAGACATGGCTACACCTTC. It codes for CASSQDRRHGYTF. This chain links TRBV3-1 with TRBJ1-2; the D is unclear. In germline, CDR1 is LGHDT, CDR2 YNNKEL (reference sequence). V was cut by 0 bases and J by 6 bases, with 8 bases left in between. The CDR3 length is 13 residues.

The chain recombines TRBV5-1 with TRBJ2-5; TRBD2 is a possible D gene (6 bases). V was cut by 4 bases and J by 2 bases, with 9 bases left in between. CDR3 length: 13 residues. Germline V gene sequence: CDR1 SGHRS, CDR2 YFSETQ. Here the CDR3 reads CASSGDWQETQYF. The CDR3 DNA sequence: TGCGCCAGCAGCGGGGACTGGCAAGAGACCCAGTACTTC.

As DNA, the CDR3 is TGTGCCAGCAGAGGGGGGGCGCCCCAGTTCTTC. Translating gives CASRGGAPQFF. The chain couples TRBV12-3 or TRBV12-4 to TRBJ2-1; maybe TRBD2 (7 bases). CDR3 size: 11 residues. Trimming took 6 bases from V and 13 from J, leaving 13 bases between them.